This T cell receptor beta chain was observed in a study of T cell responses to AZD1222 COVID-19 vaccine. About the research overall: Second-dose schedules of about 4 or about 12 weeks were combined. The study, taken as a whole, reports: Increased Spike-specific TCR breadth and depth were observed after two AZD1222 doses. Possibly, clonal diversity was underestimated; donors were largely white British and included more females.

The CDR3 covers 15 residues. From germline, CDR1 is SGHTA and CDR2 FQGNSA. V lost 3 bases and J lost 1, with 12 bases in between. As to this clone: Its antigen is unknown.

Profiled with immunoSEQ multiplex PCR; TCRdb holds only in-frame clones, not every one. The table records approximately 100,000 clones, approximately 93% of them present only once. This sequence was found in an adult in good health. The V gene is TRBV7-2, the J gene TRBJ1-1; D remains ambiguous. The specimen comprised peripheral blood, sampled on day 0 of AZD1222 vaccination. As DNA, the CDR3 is TGTGCCAGCAGCTTGCAGACGATCGGGAACACTGAAGCTTTCTTT. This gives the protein CASSLQTIGNTEAFF.